This T cell receptor beta chain is from a study of T-cell reconstitution after alpha-beta-depleted transplantation in children. Whole-study findings and limits: Among T cells one year after transplant, newly produced cells accounted for most counts and diversity. At around two months after transplant, the alpha-beta T cells were reportedly derived from several hundred expanded clones that came from non-depleted graft cells.

The V gene lost 4 bases and the J gene lost 4 bases, with 5 bases spanning the gap. The CDR3 has 11 residues. Germline CDR1 SQVTM, CDR2 ANQGSEA. A library of TCRbeta sequences, prepared with unique molecular identifiers, was generated. TCRdb redid the calling of the PCR reads with MiXCR, one entry per CDR3 protein. The sample contains approximately 230,000 distinct CDR3 sequences, about 25% of which appear only once. This clonotype was recorded many times. No antigen is known for it. The source is a girl aged 2 to 9 with Fanconi anemia, due to receive a stem cell transplant. Material: PBMCs, obtained before TCRalphabeta/CD19-depleted stem cell transplant. The chain carries TRBV29-1 and TRBJ2-1; D not resolved. This CDR3 is CSVGSYNEQFF. The CDR3 region has the DNA TGCAGCGTTGGATCGTACAATGAGCAGTTCTTC.